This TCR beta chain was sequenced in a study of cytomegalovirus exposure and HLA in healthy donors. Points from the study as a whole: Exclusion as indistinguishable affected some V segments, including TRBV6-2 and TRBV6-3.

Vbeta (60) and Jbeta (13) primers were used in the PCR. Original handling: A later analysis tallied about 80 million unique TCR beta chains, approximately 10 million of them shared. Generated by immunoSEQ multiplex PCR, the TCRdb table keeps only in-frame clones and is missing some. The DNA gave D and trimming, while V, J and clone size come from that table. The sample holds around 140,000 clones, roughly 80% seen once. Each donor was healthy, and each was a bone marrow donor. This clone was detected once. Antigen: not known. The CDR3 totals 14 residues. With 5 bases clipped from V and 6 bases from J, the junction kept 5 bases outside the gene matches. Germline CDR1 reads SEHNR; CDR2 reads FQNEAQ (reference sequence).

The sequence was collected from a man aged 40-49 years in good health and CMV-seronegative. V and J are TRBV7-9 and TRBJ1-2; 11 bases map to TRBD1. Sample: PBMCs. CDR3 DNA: TGTGCCAGCAGCGCCCAGGGACAGGGGGATGGCTACACCTTC. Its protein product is CASSAQGQGDGYTF.